The 13 T cell receptor beta chains in this list originate from one sample, sequenced in a study of shared clonotypes between healthy human individuals. The table came from immunoSEQ multiplex PCR; TCRdb's copy has only in-frame clones and leaves some out. This table has fewer than 2.5 million clones, 93% appearing once. What was sequenced was naive CD4+ T cells from PBMCs. The subset was: CD45RA+ positively selected. The receptors stem from a man aged 18-30 years in good health. Some clones in this sample may be carry-over from other donors' samples.

V and J are TRBV5-1 and TRBJ2-1; D call uncertain. In germline, CDR1 is SGHRS, CDR2 YFSETQ. The V end was cut by 2 bases, the J end by 9 bases, with 12 bases between. The CDR3 contains 13 residues. The CDR3 sequence is CASSFDPRSEQFF. The CDR3 DNA is TGCGCCAGCAGCTTTGATCCTAGGAGTGAGCAGTTCTTC.

The V and J genes are TRBV6-5 and TRBJ2-7; the D gene could be TRBD1 or TRBD2 (5 bases each). Germline V CDR1 and CDR2: MNHEY, SVGAGI. The CDR3 runs 12 residues. The V and J ends lost 5 bases and 3 bases respectively, with 8 bases between them. The CDR3 loop reads CASSLGVYEQYF. Here the CDR3 DNA reads TGTGCCAGCAGTCTGGGGGTCTACGAGCAGTACTTC.

The V call is TRBV19, the J call TRBJ2-1; 11 bases match TRBD2. This CDR3 has 17 residues. V dropped 9 bases and J dropped 5; count of bases not matched to a gene: 15. Germline assignment: CDR1 LNHDA and CDR2 SQIVND (reference sequence). The CDR3 sequence: CASQAVSGRVPHNEQFF. For the CDR3, the DNA is TGTGCCAGCCAAGCCGTTAGCGGGAGGGTCCCCCACAATGAGCAGTTCTTC.

The chain carries TRBV27 and TRBJ2-7; a weak D match, TRBD2 (6 bases). Deletions cut 5 bases from V and 3 bases from J, with 23 bases between. The CDR3 length is 17 residues. Germline V lookup: CDR1 MNHEY, CDR2 SMNVEV (reference sequence). In DNA, the CDR3 is TGTGCCAGCAGTAGCACTGACCTGGGACTGAGAATCTACGAGCAGTACTTC. Translation: CASSSTDLGLRIYEQYF.

This clone was counted a few times. The chain has TRBV5-4 and TRBJ2-7; no definite D call. The CDR3 has 14 amino acids. Deletions cut 4 bases from V and 3 bases from J, with 14 bases between. Germline loops: CDR1 SGHNT, CDR2 YYREEE (reference sequence). DNA of the CDR3: TGTGCCAGCAGCGTGAGTGGAACGGTCTACGAGCAGTACTTC. It specifies CASSVSGTVYEQYF.

The sample holds one count of this clone. Other DNA sequences in the sample encode the same CDR3. The chain links TRBV2 to TRBJ2-7; no clear D. V lost 5 bases and J lost 3, with 2 bases in between. This CDR3 has 10 amino acids. From germline, CDR1 is SNHLY and CDR2 FYNNEI. The CDR3 is CASSIYEQYF. CDR3 DNA sequence: TGTGCCAGCAGTATCTACGAGCAGTACTTC.

The CDR3 loop reads CASSFGQGPDQPQHF. CDR3 DNA sequence: TGTGCCAGCTCATTCGGACAGGGGCCCGATCAGCCCCAGCATTTT. This sequence joins TRBV18 and TRBJ1-5; 9 positions match TRBD1. The CDR3 is 15 residues long. Germline V gene sequence: CDR1 KGHSH, CDR2 LQKENI. V dropped 5 bases and J dropped 5; count of bases not matched to a gene: 7.

This clone was recorded once. CDR3 bases: TGTGCCAGCAGCTTGTTTGATGAAAAACTGTTTTTT. This encodes CASSLFDEKLFF. The V and J genes are TRBV5-8 and TRBJ1-4; D not certain. This CDR3 comprises 12 residues. V was trimmed by 1 base and J by 6 bases, leaving 4 bases between them. CDR1 and CDR2 from the germline V gene are SGHTS and YDEGEE.

The chain employs TRBV7-8 and TRBJ2-7; D unclear. Per germline, CDR1 SGHVS and CDR2 FQNEAQ. This CDR3 region has 17 residues. The V gene lost 5 bases and the J gene lost 0 bases, with 20 bases spanning the gap. This CDR3 reads CASSRNGGSASSYEQYF. In nucleotides, the CDR3 is TGTGCCAGCAGCCGGAATGGCGGCAGCGCTTCCTCCTACGAGCAGTACTTC.

The chain joins TRBV18 to TRBJ2-3, with 9 bases aligning to TRBD2. Germline CDR1 KGHSH, CDR2 LQKENI. V was pared by 3 bases and J by 5 bases, with 9 bases of the junction left unmatched. This CDR3 has 16 amino acids. The CDR3 DNA reads TGTGCCAGCTCACCGGGGCTAGCGGGACTGGGAGATACGCAGTATTTT. It is translated as CASSPGLAGLGDTQYF. The entire variable domain, with the rest obtained from reference TRBV18 and TRBJ2-3, is as follows: NAGVMQNPRHLVRRRGQEARLRCSPMKGHSHVYWYRQLPEEGLKFMVYLQKENIIDESGMPKERFSAEFPKEGPSILRIQQVVRGDSAAYFCASSPGLAGLGDTQYFGPGTRLTVL.

This chain joins TRBV6-1 and TRBJ1-2; D call uncertain. Germline V gene lookup returns CDR1 MNHNS and CDR2 SASEGT. Trimming shortened V by 7 bases and J by 2 bases, and 11 bases separated the two germline ends. The CDR3 loop spans 13 amino acids. This CDR3 reads CASTPGGNYGYTF. CDR3 DNA sequence: TGTGCCAGCACCCCAGGTGGGAACTATGGCTACACCTTC.

The V and J genes are TRBV2 and TRBJ1-1, with D possibly TRBD1 on 6 matching bases. The V end lost 7 bases, the J end lost 2 bases, and 17 bases lay between the germline ends. The CDR3 sequence is 15 residues long. The V gene's germline CDR1 is SNHLY and CDR2 FYNNEI. This CDR3 is CASTYGQLLNTEAFF. DNA for the CDR3: TGTGCCAGCACATACGGACAGCTCCTTAACACTGAAGCTTTCTTT.

The chain is built from TRBV7-9 and TRBJ2-5; 8 bases align to TRBD1. V lost 7 bases and J lost 4; bases outside the gene matches: 14. The length of the CDR3 is 16 residues. CDR1 is SEHNR and CDR2 is FQNEAQ in the germline V gene (reference sequence). CDR3 bases: TGTGCCAGCACCAGGACAGGGACTGGGGGCGGAGAGACCCAGTACTTC. This sequence encodes CASTRTGTGGGETQYF.